This TCR beta chain was identified in a study of beta chain features in type 1 diabetes. Expressed TCRB transcripts were sequenced because the isolated RNA had all been reverse transcribed beforehand. TCRdb's copy holds only in-frame clones and misses some; the assay was immunoSEQ multiplex PCR. The data show under 900,000 clones, roughly 16% seen once. The J segment lost 6 bases and the V segment lost 0 bases, leaving 22 bases of the junction unmatched. Germline V gives CDR1 LGHNA, CDR2 YSLEER. CDR3 length: 21 amino acids. The sequencing input was naive CD4+ T cells from blood. The TCR sequence derives from a woman under 30 in good health. The chain links TRBV4-3 to TRBJ2-3, with 9 bases that match TRBD2. CDR3 sequence (DNA): TGCGCCAGCAGCCAAGAAAGCGATCGGGGGTACCTTAGCGGGAGAGGGGATACGCAGTATTTT. Its protein product is CASSQESDRGYLSGRGDTQYF.